Listed below are T cell receptor beta chains from one sample, sequenced in a study of cytomegalovirus exposure and HLA in healthy donors. Here immunoSEQ multiplex PCR was the method, and the copy in TCRdb shows in-frame clones only, minus some. The table lists under 200,000 clones, 75% to 90% of them singletons, with less than 2.5% in the top ten. The source material was PBMCs. These receptors came from a male donor in good health and CMV-seronegative. Each CDR3 is given with its conserved first and last residue. The D gene is left open where the match is weak. The size field is filled for only some rows; it gives once, few, many or a size class.

NA	14	TRBV19	TRBJ1-4	NA	TGTGCCAGTAGTATAGGGGCTACCAATGAAAAACTGTTTTTT	CASSIGATNEKLFF
NA	15	TRBV2	TRBJ2-1	NA	TGTGCCAGCAGTGTAGGCGGAAGTTCCTACAATGAGCAGTTCTTC	CASSVGGSSYNEQFF
NA	14	TRBV7-6	TRBJ1-5	NA	TGTGCCAGCAGCTTAGTTCAGGCAGGTCAGCCCCAGCATTTT	CASSLVQAGQPQHF
NA	15	TRBV5-6	TRBJ1-6	NA	TGTGCCAGCAGCTTGATAAGAAGGGGCAGTTCGCCCCTCCACTTT	CASSLIRRGSSPLHF
NA	14	TRBV30	TRBJ2-7	NA	TGTGCCGGACCGACTGGAGGCAGCACCTACGAGCAGTACTTC	CAGPTGGSTYEQYF
NA	14	TRBV6-4	TRBJ1-6	NA	TGTGCCAGCAGTGACCGGACTGGCGACTCACCCCTCCACTTT	CASSDRTGDSPLHF
NA	14	TRBV5-1	TRBJ2-5	NA	TGCGCCAGCAGAGTCACAGGGTTGGTAGAGACCCAGTACTTC	CASRVTGLVETQYF
few	14	TRBV19	TRBJ1-2	TRBD1	TGTGCCAGTAGTATGGGGGACAGCCGCCCTAGGTACACCTTC	CASSMGDSRPRYTF
NA	13	TRBV29-1	TRBJ2-7	TRBD1	TGCAGCGTTTATCCGGGACAGGGCTACGAGCAGTACTTC	CSVYPGQGYEQYF
NA	12	TRBV5-6	TRBJ2-7	TRBD2	TGTGCCAGCAGCTTCCGGGGGGTCGAGCAGTACTTC	CASSFRGVEQYF
NA	12	TRBV2	TRBJ1-4	NA	TGTCTTACACTCGGGCGGGATGAAAAACTGTTTTTT	CLTLGRDEKLFF
NA	17	TRBV6-1	TRBJ1-6	TRBD1	TGTGCCAGCAGTGGGACAGGGATTAGCTCCTATAATTCACCCCTCCACTTT	CASSGTGISSYNSPLHF
NA	13	TRBV7-6	TRBJ1-1	NA	TGTGCCAGCAGCTTGGGCCAAGGCACTGAAGCTTTCTTT	CASSLGQGTEAFF
NA	16	TRBV2	TRBJ2-3	TRBD2	TGTGCCAGCAGTCCTAATAGCGGGGGAATCACAGATACGCAGTATTTT	CASSPNSGGITDTQYF
few	14	TRBV5-6	TRBJ2-7	NA	TGTGCCAGCAGCACAAGGGCGGGGGCGGGTGAGCAGTACTTC	CASSTRAGAGEQYF
NA	15	TRBV7-9	TRBJ1-5	NA	TGTGCCAGCAGCACACAGGGTGGTAGCAATCAGCCCCAGCATTTT	CASSTQGGSNQPQHF
NA	13	TRBV10-3	TRBJ1-2	NA	TGTGCCAACACCCCGGACAGCCCCTATGGCTACACCTTC	CANTPDSPYGYTF
few	14	TRBV6-1	TRBJ2-3	TRBD1	TGTGCCAGCAAGTGGGACAGAAGCACAGATACGCAGTATTTT	CASKWDRSTDTQYF
NA	14	TRBV7-2	TRBJ1-2	TRBD1	TGTGCCAGCAGCTTAGGGACAGGAGACTATGGCTACACCTTC	CASSLGTGDYGYTF
NA	16	TRBV11-2	TRBJ1-1	NA	TGTGCCAGCAGCTTAGTAGGCCGCGGGGGCGGAACTGAAGCTTTCTTT	CASSLVGRGGGTEAFF
NA	16	TRBV5-5	TRBJ1-5	NA	TGTGCCAGCAGCCCAGAACGGGTTGGAATAAATCAGCCCCAGCATTTT	CASSPERVGINQPQHF
few	15	TRBV15	TRBJ2-7	TRBD1	TGTGCCACCAGCAGTCCTGACAGGGGACCCTACGAGCAGTACTTC	CATSSPDRGPYEQYF
NA	15	TRBV11-3	TRBJ2-1	TRBD2	TGTGCCAGCAGTCCCGGGGGGGAGATCTACAATGAGCAGTTCTTC	CASSPGGEIYNEQFF
NA	15	TRBV5-5	TRBJ1-1	TRBD1	TGTGCCAGCAGCTGGATTGGGACAGGGAACACTGAAGCTTTCTTT	CASSWIGTGNTEAFF
once	15	TRBV6-1	TRBJ1-1	NA	TGTGCCAGCAGTGAAGCGGCCGTCAGGAGGACTGAAGCTTTCTTT	CASSEAAVRRTEAFF
NA	14	TRBV12-5	TRBJ2-5	NA	TGTGCTAGTGGGGGGCCGATATCACAAGAGACCCAGTACTTC	CASGGPISQETQYF
once	12	TRBV30	TRBJ2-7	NA	TGTGCCTGGAGTAGGCAGGGCCAGGAGCAGTACTTC	CAWSRQGQEQYF
NA	16	TRBV10-3	TRBJ2-2	TRBD2	TGTGCCATCAGCGAACTAGCGGGGGGGTCCTCGGGGGAGCTGTTTTTT	CAISELAGGSSGELFF
once	14	TRBV7-6	TRBJ1-4	NA	TGTGCCAGCGCGGGCACTGCAACTAATGAAAAACTGTTTTTT	CASAGTATNEKLFF
NA	16	TRBV6-5	TRBJ1-6	NA	TGTGCCAGCAGTTACTCGTTTAGACAGTTAAATTCACCCCTCCACTTT	CASSYSFRQLNSPLHF
NA	14	TRBV19	TRBJ1-2	TRBD1	TGTGCCAGTAGTAAGGACAGGGGTCCCTATGGCTACACCTTC	CASSKDRGPYGYTF
NA	15	TRBV5-1	TRBJ1-6	TRBD1	TGCGCCAGCAGCTTGAGGACAGGGCGCGATTCACCCCTCCACTTT	CASSLRTGRDSPLHF
few	15	TRBV6-5	TRBJ1-1	TRBD1	TGTGCCAGCAGTTACGGGGTGGCAGGGGGCACTGAAGCTTTCTTT	CASSYGVAGGTEAFF
NA	14	TRBV5-4	TRBJ1-2	TRBD1	TGTGCCAGCAGCTACGGACAGGGAGACTATGGCTACACCTTC	CASSYGQGDYGYTF
NA	13	TRBV10-3	TRBJ1-2	NA	TGTGCCATCAGTGAATCAGGGGATCATGGCTACACCTTC	CAISESGDHGYTF
NA	14	TRBV2	TRBJ1-6	TRBD1	TGTGCCAGCAGCAGAGACAGGGGATATGACCCCCTCCACTTT	CASSRDRGYDPLHF
NA	12	TRBV10-3	TRBJ2-7	NA	TGTGCCACCAAACGGGGCTCCTACGAGCAGTACTTC	CATKRGSYEQYF
NA	15	TRBV7-6	TRBJ2-1	TRBD2	TGTGCCAGCAGCCCTAGAACGGGGGGGCTCAATGAGCAGTTCTTC	CASSPRTGGLNEQFF
NA	16	TRBV5-4	TRBJ1-1	TRBD1	TGTGCCAGCAGCTTGGGACAGGGTAAGAGGAACACTGAAGCTTTCTTT	CASSLGQGKRNTEAFF
NA	14	TRBV2	TRBJ2-1	TRBD2	TGTGCCAGCAGACTAGCGGGGGGGCCCGATGAGCAGTTCTTC	CASRLAGGPDEQFF
NA	14	TRBV30	TRBJ1-4	TRBD1	TGTGCCTGGAGTAAGGACAGGGCCCCTGAAAAACTGTTTTTT	CAWSKDRAPEKLFF
NA	14	TRBV5-8	TRBJ1-6	NA	TGTGCCAGCAGCTTGTTAGGGCGGGGTGTACCCCTCCACTTT	CASSLLGRGVPLHF
NA	14	TRBV10-2	TRBJ2-7	NA	TGCGCCAGCAGAAACAGGCTAAGCTCCTACGAGCAGTACTTC	CASRNRLSSYEQYF
few	16	TRBV5-1	TRBJ1-1	TRBD1	TGCGCCAGCAGCCCACGCTCACAGGGGGGCGCCATTGAAGCTTTCTTT	CASSPRSQGGAIEAFF
NA	15	TRBV6-5	TRBJ1-2	NA	TGTGCCAGCAGTCGGGGCAGGGGATCTTACTATGGCTACACCTTC	CASSRGRGSYYGYTF
NA	14	TRBV6-1	TRBJ1-2	NA	TGTGCCAGCAGTGAAGATGGCCGGTCAGGAGGCTACACCTTC	CASSEDGRSGGYTF
NA	16	TRBV4-1	TRBJ1-5	NA	TGCGCCAGCAGCCAAGAAGCGGGCCTCAGGAATCAGCCCCAGCATTTT	CASSQEAGLRNQPQHF
NA	17	TRBV5-1	TRBJ1-4	NA	TGCGCCAGCAGCCCCTCTGAGCCAGGTGGGACTAATGAAAAACTGTTTTTT	CASSPSEPGGTNEKLFF
NA	14	TRBV7-2	TRBJ1-5	TRBD1	TGTGCCAGCAGCCCAACACAGGGGTATCAGCCCCAGCATTTT	CASSPTQGYQPQHF